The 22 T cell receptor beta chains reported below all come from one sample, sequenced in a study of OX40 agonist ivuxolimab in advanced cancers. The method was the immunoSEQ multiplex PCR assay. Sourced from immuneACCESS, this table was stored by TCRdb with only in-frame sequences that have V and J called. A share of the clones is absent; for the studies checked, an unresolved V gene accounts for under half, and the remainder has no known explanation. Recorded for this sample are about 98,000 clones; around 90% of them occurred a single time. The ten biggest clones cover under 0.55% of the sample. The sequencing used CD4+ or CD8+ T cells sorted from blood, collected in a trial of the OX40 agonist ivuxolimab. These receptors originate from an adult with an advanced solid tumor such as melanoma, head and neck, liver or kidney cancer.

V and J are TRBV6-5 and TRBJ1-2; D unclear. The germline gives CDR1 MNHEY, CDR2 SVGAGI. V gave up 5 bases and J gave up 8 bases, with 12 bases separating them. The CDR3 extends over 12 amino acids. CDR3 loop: CASSKGLKGYTF. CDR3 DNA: TGTGCCAGCAGTAAAGGGCTGAAGGGCTACACCTTC.

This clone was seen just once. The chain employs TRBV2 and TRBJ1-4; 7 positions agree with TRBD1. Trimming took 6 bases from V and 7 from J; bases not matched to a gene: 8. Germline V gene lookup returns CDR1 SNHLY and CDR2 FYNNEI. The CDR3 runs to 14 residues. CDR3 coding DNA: TGTGCCAGCAGCCCCGGGACAGTCGGTGAAAAACTGTTTTTT. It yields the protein CASSPGTVGEKLFF.

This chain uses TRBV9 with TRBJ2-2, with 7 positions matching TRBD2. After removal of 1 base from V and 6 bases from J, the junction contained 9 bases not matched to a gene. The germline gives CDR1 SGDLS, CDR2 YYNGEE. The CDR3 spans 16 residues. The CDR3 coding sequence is TGTGCCAGCAGCGTATCTCCGGGGGGTACCTCCGGGGAGCTGTTTTTT. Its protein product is CASSVSPGGTSGELFF.

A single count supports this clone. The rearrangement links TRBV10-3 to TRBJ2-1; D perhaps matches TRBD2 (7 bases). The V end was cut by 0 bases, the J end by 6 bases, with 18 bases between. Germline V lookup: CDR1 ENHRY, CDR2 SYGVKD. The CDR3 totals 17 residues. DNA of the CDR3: TGTGCCATCAGTGAGTCACGGTCGGCGGGGGCTATCAATGAGCAGTTCTTC. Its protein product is CAISESRSAGAINEQFF.

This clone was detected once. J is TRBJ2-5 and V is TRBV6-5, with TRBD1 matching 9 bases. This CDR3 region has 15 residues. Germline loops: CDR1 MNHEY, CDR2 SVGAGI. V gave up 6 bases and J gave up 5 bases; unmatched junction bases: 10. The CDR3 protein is CASSSGTGIWETQYF. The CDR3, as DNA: TGTGCCAGCAGCTCCGGGACAGGGATCTGGGAGACCCAGTACTTC.

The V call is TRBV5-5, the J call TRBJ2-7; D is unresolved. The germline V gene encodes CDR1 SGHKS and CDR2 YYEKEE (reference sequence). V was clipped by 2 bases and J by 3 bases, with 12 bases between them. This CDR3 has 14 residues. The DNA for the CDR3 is TGTGCCAGCAGCTTCTATGCCGATTACTACGAGCAGTACTTC. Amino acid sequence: CASSFYADYYEQYF.

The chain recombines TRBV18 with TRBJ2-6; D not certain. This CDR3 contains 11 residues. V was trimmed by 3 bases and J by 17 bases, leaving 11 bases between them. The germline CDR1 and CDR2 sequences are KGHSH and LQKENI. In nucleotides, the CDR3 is TGTGCCAGCTCACCGGAAACCCCATTGACTTTC. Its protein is CASSPETPLTF. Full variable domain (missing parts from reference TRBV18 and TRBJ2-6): NAGVMQNPRHLVRRRGQEARLRCSPMKGHSHVYWYRQLPEEGLKFMVYLQKENIIDESGMPKERFSAEFPKEGPSILRIQQVVRGDSAAYFCASSPETPLTFGAGSRLTVL.

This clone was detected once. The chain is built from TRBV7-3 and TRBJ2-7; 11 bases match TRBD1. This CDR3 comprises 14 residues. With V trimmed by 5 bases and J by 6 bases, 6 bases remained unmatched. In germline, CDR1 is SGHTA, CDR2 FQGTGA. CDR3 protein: CASSRTGGAVEQYF. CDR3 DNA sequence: TGTGCCAGCAGCCGGACAGGGGGCGCGGTCGAGCAGTACTTC.

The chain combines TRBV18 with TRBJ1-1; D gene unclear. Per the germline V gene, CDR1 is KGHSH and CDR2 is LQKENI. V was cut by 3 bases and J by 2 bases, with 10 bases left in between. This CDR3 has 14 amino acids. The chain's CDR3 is CASSPLMANTEAFF. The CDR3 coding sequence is TGTGCCAGCTCACCCCTAATGGCTAACACTGAAGCTTTCTTT.

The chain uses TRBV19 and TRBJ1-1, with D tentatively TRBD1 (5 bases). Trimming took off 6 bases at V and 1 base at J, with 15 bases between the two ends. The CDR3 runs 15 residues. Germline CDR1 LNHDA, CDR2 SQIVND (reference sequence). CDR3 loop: CASRQGFGRNTEAFF. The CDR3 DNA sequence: TGTGCCAGTAGGCAGGGTTTTGGGAGGAACACTGAAGCTTTCTTT.

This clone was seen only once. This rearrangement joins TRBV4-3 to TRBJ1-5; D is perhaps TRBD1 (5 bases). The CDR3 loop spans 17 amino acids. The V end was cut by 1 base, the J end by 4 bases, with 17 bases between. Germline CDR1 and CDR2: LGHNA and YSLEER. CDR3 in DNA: TGCGCCAGCAGCCAAGGAGAGACGGGCAGACAGAATCAGCCCCAGCATTTT. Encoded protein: CASSQGETGRQNQPQHF.

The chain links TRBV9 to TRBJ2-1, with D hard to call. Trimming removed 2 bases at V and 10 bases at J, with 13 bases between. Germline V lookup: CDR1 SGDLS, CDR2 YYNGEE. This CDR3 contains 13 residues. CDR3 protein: CASSVFGFGEQFF. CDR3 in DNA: TGTGCCAGCAGCGTGTTCGGTTTTGGGGAGCAGTTCTTC. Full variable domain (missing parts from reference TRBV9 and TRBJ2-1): DSGVTQTPKHLITATGQRVTLRCSPRSGDLSVYWYQQSLDQGLQFLIQYYNGEERAKGNILERFSAQQFPDLHSELNLSSLELGDSALYFCASSVFGFGEQFFGPGTRLTVL.

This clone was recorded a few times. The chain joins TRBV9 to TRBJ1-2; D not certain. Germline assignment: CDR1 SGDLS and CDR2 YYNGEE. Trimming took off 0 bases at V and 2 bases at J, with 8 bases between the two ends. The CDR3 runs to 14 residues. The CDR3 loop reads CASSVAEENYGYTF. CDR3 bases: TGTGCCAGCAGCGTAGCTGAGGAAAACTATGGCTACACCTTC.

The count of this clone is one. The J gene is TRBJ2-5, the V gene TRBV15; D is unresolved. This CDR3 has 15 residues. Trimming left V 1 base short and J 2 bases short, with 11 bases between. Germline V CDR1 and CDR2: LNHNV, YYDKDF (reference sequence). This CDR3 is CATSRGVGSQETQYF. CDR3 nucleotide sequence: TGTGCCACCAGCAGAGGCGTCGGGTCACAAGAGACCCAGTACTTC.

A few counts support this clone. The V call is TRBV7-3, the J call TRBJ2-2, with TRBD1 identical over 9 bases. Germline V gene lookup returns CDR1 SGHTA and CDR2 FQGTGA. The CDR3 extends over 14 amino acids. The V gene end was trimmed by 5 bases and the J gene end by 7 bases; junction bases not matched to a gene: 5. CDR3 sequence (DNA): TGTGCCAGCAGCATCGGGACAGGGCTCGGGGAGCTGTTTTTT. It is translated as CASSIGTGLGELFF.

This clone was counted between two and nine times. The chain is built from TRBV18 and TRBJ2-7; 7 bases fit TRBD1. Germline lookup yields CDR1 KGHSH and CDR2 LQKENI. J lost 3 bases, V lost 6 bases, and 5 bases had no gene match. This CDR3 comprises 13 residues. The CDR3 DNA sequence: TGTGCCAGCTCGAGGGACAGACACTACGAGCAGTACTTC. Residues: CASSRDRHYEQYF.

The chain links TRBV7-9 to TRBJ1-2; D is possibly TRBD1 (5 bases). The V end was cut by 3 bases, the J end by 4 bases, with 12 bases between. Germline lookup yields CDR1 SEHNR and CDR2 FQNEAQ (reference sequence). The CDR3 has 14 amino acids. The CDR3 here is CASSFVVGPYGYTF. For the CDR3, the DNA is TGTGCCAGCAGCTTTGTGGTGGGGCCCTATGGCTACACCTTC.

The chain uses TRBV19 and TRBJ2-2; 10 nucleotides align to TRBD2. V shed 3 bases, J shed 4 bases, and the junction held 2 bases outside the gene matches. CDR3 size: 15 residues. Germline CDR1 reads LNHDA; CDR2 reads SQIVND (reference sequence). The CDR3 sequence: CASSISGGITGELFF. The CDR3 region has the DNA TGTGCCAGTAGTATTAGCGGGGGGATCACCGGGGAGCTGTTTTTT.

The CDR3 sequence: CASSQLVAIEKLFF. The CDR3, as DNA: TGCGCCAGCAGCCAACTTGTCGCTATTGAAAAACTGTTTTTT. V and J are TRBV4-1 and TRBJ1-4; D unresolved. The CDR3 sequence is 14 residues long. Trimming stripped 2 bases from V and 7 bases from J, with 11 bases between. Germline-derived CDR1 and CDR2 are MGHRA and YSYEKL.

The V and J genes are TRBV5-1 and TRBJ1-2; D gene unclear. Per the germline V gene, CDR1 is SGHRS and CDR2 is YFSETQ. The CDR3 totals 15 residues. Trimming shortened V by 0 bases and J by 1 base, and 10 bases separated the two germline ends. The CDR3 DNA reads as TGCGCCAGCAGCTTGGAGACGGGCGGTAACTATGGCTACACCTTC. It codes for CASSLETGGNYGYTF. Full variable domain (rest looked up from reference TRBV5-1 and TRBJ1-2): KAGVTQTPRYLIKTRGQQVTLSCSPISGHRSVSWYQQTPGQGLQFLFEYFSETQRNKGNFPGRFSGRQFSNSRSEMNVSTLELGDSALYLCASSLETGGNYGYTFGSGTRLTVV.

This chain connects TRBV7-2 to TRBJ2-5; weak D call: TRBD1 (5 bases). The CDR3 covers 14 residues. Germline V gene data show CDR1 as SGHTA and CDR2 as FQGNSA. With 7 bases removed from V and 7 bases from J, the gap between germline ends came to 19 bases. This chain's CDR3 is CASTLAVGLGTQYF. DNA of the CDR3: TGTGCCAGCACCCTCGCGGTGGGGCTAGGGACCCAGTACTTC.

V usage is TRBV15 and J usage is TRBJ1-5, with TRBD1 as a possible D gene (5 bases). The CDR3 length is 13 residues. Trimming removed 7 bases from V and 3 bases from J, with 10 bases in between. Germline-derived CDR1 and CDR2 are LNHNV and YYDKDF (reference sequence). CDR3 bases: TGTGCCACCACAGACAGAGTCAATCAGCCCCAGCATTTT. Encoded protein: CATTDRVNQPQHF.